The entry below gives a single TCR beta chain sequence along with its context. Its antigen is as yet unknown. With V trimmed by 4 bases and J by 5 bases, 10 bases remained unmatched. The CDR3 extends over 15 amino acids. Germline CDR1 is SGHTS and CDR2 is YDEGEE. This entry is derived from a study of cytomegalovirus exposure and HLA in healthy donors. General study findings and limits: Later analysis identified a missense DCLRE1C variant that was linked to TCR beta V- and J-gene trimming.

The PCR ran on 60 Vbeta and 13 Jbeta primers. The method was immunoSEQ multiplex PCR; TCRdb's version includes in-frame clones alone and lacks a portion of them. The sample consists of more than 95,000 clones, around 80% of them appearing once. The receptor was derived from a man aged 30 to 39 in good health and CMV-seronegative. The rearrangement links TRBV5-8 to TRBJ2-3; 7 bases match TRBD1. The sample comprised PBMCs. The CDR3 DNA is TGTGCCAGCAGCAACGGACAGGCGAAGATAGATACGCAGTATTTT. Translated: CASSNGQAKIDTQYF.